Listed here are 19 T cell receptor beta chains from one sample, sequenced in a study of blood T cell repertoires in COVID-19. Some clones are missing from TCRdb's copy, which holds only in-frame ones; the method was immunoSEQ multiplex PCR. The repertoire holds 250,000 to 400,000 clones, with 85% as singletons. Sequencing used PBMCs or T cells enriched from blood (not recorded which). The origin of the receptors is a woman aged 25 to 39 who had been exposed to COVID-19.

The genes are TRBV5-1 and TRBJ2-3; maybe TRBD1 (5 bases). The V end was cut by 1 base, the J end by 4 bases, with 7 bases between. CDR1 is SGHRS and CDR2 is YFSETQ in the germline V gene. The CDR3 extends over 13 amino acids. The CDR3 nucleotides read TGCGCCAGCAGCTTGTGGGGCCCAGATACGCAGTATTTT. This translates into CASSLWGPDTQYF.

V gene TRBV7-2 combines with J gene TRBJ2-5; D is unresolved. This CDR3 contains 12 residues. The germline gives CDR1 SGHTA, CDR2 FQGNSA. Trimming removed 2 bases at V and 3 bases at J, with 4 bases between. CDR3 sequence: CASSLTEETQYF. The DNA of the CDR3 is TGTGCCAGCAGCTTAACGGAAGAGACCCAGTACTTC.

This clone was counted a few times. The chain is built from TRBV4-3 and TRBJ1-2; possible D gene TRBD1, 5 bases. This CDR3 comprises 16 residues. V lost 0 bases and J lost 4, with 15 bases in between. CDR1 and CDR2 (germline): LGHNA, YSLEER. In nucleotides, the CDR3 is TGCGCCAGCAGCCAAGACTTTCGTGGGGCAAGCTATGGCTACACCTTC. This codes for CASSQDFRGASYGYTF.

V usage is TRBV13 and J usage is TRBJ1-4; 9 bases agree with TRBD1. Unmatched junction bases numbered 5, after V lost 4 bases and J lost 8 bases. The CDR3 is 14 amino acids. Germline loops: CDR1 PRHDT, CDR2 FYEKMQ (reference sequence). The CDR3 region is CASSSRTGVEKLFF. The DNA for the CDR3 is TGTGCCAGCAGCTCCAGGACAGGGGTCGAAAAACTGTTTTTT.

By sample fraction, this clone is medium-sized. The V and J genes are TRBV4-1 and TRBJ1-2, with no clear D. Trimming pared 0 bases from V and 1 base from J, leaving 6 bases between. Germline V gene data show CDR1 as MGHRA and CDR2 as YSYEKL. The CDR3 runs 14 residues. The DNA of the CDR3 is TGCGCCAGCAGCCAAGAAACTCATAACTATGGCTACACCTTC. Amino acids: CASSQETHNYGYTF.

The CDR3 is CASSDGQNYGYTF. CDR3 nucleotide sequence: TGCGCCAGCAGTGATGGCCAGAACTATGGCTACACCTTC. The J gene is TRBJ1-2, the V gene TRBV10-1; D not certain. The germline V gene encodes CDR1 WNHNN and CDR2 SYGVQD (reference sequence). With 3 bases removed from V and 2 bases from J, the gap between germline ends came to 7 bases. This CDR3 spans 13 amino acids.

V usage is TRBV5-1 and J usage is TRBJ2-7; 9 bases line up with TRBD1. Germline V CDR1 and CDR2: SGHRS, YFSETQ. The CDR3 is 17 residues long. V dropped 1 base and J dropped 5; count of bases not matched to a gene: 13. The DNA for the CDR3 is TGCGCCAGCAGCTTGCCCCCTCCGGGACAGGGAGCCCACGAGCAGTACTTC. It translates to CASSLPPPGQGAHEQYF.

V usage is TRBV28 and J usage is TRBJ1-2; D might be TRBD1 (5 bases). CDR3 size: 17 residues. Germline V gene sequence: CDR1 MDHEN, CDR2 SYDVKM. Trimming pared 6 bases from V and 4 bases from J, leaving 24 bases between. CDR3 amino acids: CASSTHGGGKTGYGYTF. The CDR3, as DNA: TGTGCCAGCAGCACTCATGGGGGGGGGAAAACGGGCTATGGCTACACCTTC.

This CDR3 is CASSPRGERLYNEQFF. Written as DNA, the CDR3 is TGTGCCAGCAGCCCCCGGGGAGAGCGTCTCTACAATGAGCAGTTCTTC. The V gene is TRBV7-9, the J gene TRBJ2-1; maybe TRBD2 (5 bases). The germline V and J ends were trimmed by 5 bases and 3 bases, with 17 bases remaining between them. CDR1 is SEHNR and CDR2 is FQNEAQ in the germline V gene (reference sequence). The CDR3 has 16 residues.

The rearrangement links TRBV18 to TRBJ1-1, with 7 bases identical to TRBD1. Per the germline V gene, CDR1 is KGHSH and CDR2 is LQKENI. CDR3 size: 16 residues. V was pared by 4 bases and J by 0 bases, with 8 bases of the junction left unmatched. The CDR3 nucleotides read TGTGCCAGCTCACTCTATGGACAGGTAATGAACACTGAAGCTTTCTTT. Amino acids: CASSLYGQVMNTEAFF.

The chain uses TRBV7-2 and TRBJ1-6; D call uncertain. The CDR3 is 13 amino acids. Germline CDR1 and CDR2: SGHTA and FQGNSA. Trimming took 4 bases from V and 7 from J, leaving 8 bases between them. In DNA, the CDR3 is TGTGCCAGCAGCTCCTTACAGAATTCACCCCTCCACTTT. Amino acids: CASSSLQNSPLHF.

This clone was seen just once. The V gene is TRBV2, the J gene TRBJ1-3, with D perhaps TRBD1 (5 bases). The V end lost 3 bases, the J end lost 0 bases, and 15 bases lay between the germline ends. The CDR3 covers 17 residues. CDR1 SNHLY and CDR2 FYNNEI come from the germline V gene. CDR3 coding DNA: TGTGCCAGCAGTGACGACACAACAGGCGCCTCTGGAAACACCATATATTTT. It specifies CASSDDTTGASGNTIYF. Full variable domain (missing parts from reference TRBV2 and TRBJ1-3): EPEVTQTPSHQVTQMGQEVILRCVPISNHLYFYWYRQILGQKVEFLVSFYNNEISEKSEIFDDQFSVERPDGSNFTLKIRSTKLEDSAMYFCASSDDTTGASGNTIYFGEGSWLTVV.

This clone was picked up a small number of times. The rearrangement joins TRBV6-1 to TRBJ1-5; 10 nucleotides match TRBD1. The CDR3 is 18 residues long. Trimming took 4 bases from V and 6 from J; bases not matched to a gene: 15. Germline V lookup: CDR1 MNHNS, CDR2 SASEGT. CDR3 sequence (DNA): TGTGCCAGCAGTGTGACAGGGGGCGCAGAGTCTTTCAGTCAGCCCCAGCATTTT. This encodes CASSVTGGAESFSQPQHF.

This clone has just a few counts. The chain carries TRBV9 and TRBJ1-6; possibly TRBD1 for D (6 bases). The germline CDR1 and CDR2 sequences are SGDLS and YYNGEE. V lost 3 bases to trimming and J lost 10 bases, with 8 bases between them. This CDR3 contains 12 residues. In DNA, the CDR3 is TGTGCCAGCAGCGGGGACAAATCACCCCTCCACTTT. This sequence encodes CASSGDKSPLHF.

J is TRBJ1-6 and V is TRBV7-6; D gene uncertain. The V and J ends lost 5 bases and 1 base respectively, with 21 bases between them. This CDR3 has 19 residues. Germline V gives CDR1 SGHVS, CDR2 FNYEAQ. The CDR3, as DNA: TGTGCCAGCAGCCCAGAAGCAGGAGGTCCCTATTCCTATAATTCACCCCTCCACTTT. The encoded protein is CASSPEAGGPYSYNSPLHF.

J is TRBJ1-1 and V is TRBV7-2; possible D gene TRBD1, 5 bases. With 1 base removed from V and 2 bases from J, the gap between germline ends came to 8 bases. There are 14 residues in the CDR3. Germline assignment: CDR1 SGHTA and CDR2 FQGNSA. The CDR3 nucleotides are TGTGCCAGCAGCTTAGGGGGGGGTAACACTGAAGCTTTCTTT. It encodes CASSLGGGNTEAFF.

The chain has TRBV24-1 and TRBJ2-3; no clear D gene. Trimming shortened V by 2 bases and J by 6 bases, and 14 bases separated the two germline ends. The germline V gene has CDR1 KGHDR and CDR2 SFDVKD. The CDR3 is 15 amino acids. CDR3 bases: TGTGCCACCAGTGATTCTATGATCCCCCGGGATACGCAGTATTTT. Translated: CATSDSMIPRDTQYF.

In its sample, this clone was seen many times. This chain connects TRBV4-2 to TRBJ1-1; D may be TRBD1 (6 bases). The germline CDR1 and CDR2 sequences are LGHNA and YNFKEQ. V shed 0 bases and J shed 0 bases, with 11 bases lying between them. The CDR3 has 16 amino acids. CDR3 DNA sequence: TGTGCCAGCAGCCAAGAAGTAGGGGGAGTGAACACTGAAGCTTTCTTT. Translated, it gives CASSQEVGGVNTEAFF.

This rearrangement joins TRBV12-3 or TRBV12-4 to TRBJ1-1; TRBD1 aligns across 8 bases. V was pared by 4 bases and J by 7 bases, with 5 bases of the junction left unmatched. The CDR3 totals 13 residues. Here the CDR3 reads CASSYRGDLEAFF. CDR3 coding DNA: TGTGCCAGCAGTTACAGGGGGGACCTTGAAGCTTTCTTT.